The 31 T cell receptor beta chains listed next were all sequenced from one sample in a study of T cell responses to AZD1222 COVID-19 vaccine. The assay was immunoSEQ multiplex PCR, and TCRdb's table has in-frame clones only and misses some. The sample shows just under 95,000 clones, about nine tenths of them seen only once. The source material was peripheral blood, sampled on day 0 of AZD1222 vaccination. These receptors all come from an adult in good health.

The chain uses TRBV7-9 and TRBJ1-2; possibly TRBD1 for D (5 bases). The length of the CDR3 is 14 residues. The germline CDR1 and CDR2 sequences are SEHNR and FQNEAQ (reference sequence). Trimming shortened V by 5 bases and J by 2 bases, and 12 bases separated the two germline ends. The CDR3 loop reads CASSGSTENYGYTF. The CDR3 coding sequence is TGTGCCAGCAGCGGATCGACAGAGAACTATGGCTACACCTTC.

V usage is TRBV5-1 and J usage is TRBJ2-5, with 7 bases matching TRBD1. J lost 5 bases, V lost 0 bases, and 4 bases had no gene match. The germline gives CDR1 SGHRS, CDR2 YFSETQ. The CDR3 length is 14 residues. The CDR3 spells CASSLGGQFETQYF. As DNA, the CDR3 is TGCGCCAGCAGCTTGGGGGGACAGTTCGAGACCCAGTACTTC.

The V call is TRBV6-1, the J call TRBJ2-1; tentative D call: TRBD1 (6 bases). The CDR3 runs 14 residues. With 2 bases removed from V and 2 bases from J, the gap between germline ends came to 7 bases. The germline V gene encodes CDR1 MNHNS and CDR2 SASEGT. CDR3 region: CASSETGPYNEQFF. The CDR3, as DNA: TGTGCCAGCAGTGAAACAGGGCCCTACAATGAGCAGTTCTTC.

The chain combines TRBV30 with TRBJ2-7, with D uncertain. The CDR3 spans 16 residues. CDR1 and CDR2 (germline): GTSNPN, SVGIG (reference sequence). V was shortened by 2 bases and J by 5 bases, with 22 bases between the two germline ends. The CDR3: CAWSSRRRLSVDEQYF. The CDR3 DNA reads TGTGCCTGGAGTTCTCGCCGGCGTCTGAGCGTCGACGAGCAGTACTTC.

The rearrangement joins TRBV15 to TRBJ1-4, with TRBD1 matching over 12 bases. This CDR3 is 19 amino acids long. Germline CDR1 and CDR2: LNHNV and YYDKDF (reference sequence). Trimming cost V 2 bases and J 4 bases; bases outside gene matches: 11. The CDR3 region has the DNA TGTGCCACCAGCAGATCCCGGGACAGGGGGCGCGGGAATAATGAAAAACTGTTTTTT. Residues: CATSRSRDRGRGNNEKLFF.

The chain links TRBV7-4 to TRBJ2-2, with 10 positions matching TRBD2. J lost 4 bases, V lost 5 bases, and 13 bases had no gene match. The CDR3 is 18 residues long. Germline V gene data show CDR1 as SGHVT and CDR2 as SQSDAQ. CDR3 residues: CASSHLAQRGGSTGELFF. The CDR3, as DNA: TGTGCCAGCAGCCACCTCGCGCAGCGGGGGGGAAGCACCGGGGAGCTGTTTTTT.

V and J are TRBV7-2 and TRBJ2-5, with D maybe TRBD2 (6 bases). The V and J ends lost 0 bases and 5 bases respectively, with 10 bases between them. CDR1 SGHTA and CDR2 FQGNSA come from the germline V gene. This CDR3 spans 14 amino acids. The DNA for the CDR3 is TGTGCCAGCAGCTTAGCGGGGGGACTGGAGACCCAGTACTTC. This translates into CASSLAGGLETQYF.

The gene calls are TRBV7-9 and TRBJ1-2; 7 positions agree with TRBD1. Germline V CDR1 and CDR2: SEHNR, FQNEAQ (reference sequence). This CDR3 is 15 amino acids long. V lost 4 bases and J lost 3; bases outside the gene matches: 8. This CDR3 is CASSSGQAGDYGYTF. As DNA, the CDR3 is TGTGCCAGCAGCTCCGGACAGGCTGGGGACTATGGCTACACCTTC.

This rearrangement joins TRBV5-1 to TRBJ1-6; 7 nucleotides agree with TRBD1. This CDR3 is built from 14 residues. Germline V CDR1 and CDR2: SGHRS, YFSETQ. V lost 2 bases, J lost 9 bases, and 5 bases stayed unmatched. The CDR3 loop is CASSLTGVASPLHF. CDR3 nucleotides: TGCGCCAGCAGCTTAACAGGGGTTGCTTCACCCCTCCACTTT.

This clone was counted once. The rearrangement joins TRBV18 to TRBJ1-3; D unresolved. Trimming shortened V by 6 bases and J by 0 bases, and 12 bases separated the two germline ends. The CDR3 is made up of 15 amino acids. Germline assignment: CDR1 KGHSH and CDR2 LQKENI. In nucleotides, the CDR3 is TGTGCCAGCTCTCGCTCGGGGAACTCTGGAAACACCATATATTTT. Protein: CASSRSGNSGNTIYF.

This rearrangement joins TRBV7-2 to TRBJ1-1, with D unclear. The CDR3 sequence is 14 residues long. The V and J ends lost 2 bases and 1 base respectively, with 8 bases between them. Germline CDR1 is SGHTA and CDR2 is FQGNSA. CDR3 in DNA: TGTGCCAGCAGCTTATACTCCAAGAACACTGAAGCTTTCTTT. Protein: CASSLYSKNTEAFF.

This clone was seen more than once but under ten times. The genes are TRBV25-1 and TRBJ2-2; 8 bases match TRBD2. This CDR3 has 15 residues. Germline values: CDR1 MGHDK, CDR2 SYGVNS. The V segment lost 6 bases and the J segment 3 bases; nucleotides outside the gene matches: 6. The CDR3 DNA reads TGTGCCAGCAGCGGAAGTAGCGGGGACACCGGGGAGCTGTTTTTT. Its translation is CASSGSSGDTGELFF.

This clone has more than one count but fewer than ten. The CDR3 DNA follows: TGCAGCGTTTCCGGGACAGCCTACGAGCAGTACTTC. The encoded protein is CSVSGTAYEQYF. This chain links TRBV29-1 with TRBJ2-7, with 7 nucleotides matching TRBD1. The CDR3 totals 12 residues. After removal of 5 bases from V and 2 bases from J, the junction contained 3 bases not matched to a gene. Germline CDR1 and CDR2: SQVTM and ANQGSEA.

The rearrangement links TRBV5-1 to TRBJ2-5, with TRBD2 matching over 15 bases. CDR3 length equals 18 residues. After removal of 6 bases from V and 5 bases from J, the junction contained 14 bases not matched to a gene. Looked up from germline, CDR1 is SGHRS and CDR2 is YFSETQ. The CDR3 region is CASTPEPGLAGGGETQYF. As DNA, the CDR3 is TGCGCCAGCACACCAGAGCCGGGACTAGCGGGAGGCGGGGAGACCCAGTACTTC.

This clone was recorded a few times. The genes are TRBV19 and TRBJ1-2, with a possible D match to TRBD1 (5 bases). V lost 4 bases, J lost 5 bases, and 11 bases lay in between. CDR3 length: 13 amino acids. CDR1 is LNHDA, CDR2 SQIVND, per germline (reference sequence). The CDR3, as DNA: TGTGCCAGTAGTACCCCGCAGGGTTATGGCTACACCTTC. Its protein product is CASSTPQGYGYTF.

The CDR3 here is CASRAGDPSNYGYTF. CDR3 nucleotides: TGCGCCAGCAGGGCGGGGGATCCCTCTAACTATGGCTACACCTTC. The V gene is TRBV5-1, the J gene TRBJ1-2; a weak D match, TRBD1 (5 bases). Per the germline V gene, CDR1 is SGHRS and CDR2 is YFSETQ. Trimming pared 5 bases from V and 0 bases from J, leaving 14 bases between. The CDR3 length is 15 residues.

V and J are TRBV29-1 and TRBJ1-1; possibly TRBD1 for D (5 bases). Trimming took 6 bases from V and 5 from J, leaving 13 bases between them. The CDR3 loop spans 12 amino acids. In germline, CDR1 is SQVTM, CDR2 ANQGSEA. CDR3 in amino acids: CSVEGLGTEAFF. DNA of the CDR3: TGCAGCGTCGAGGGGTTAGGGACTGAAGCTTTCTTT.

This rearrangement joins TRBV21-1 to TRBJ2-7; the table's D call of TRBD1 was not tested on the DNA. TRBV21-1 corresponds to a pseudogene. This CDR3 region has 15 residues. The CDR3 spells CASSKGTGGDYEQYF. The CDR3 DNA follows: TGTGCCAGCAGCAAAGGGACAGGGGGAGACTACGAGCAGTACTTC.

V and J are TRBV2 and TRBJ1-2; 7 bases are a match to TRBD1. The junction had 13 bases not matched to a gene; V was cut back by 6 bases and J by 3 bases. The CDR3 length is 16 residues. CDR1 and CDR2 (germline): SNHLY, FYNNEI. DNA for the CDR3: TGTGCCAGCAGCGGACTCCGGACAGGAACACACTATGGCTACACCTTC. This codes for CASSGLRTGTHYGYTF.

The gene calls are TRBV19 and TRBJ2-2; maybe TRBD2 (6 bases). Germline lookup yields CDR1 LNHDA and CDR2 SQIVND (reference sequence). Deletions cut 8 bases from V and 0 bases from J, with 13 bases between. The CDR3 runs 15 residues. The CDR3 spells CASLPRETNTGELFF. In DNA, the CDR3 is TGTGCCAGTCTACCCCGGGAGACGAACACCGGGGAGCTGTTTTTT.

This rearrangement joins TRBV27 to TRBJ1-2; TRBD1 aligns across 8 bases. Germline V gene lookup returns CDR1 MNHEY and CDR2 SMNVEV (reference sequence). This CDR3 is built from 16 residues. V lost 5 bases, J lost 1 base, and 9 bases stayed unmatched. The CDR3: CASSRLTGVYNYGYTF. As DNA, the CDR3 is TGTGCCAGCAGTCGGCTGACAGGGGTTTATAACTATGGCTACACCTTC.

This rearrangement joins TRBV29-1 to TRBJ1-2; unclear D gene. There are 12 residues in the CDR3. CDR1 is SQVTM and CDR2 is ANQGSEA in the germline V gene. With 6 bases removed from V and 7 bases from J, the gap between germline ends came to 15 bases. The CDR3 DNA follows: TGCAGCGTCTACTGGGGTTCGGGTGGCTACACCTTC. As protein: CSVYWGSGGYTF.

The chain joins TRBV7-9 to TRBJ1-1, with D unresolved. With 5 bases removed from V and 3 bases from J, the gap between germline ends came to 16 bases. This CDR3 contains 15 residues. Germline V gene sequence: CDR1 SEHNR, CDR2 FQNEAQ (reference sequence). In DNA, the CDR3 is TGTGCCAGCAGCCCCAACCGCCTCTATTACACTGAAGCTTTCTTT. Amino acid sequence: CASSPNRLYYTEAFF.

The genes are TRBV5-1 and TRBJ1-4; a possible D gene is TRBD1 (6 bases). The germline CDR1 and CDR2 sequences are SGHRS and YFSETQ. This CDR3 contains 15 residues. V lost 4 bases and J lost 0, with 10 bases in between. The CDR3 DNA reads TGCGCCAGCAGCCCGCGGACAGCAACTAATGAAAAACTGTTTTTT. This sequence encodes CASSPRTATNEKLFF.

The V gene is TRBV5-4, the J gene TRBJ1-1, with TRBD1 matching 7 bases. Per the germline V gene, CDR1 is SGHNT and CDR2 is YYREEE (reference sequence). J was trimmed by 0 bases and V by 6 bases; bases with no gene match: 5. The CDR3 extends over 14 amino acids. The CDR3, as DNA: TGTGCCAGCAATATTCAGGGGGTGAACACTGAAGCTTTCTTT. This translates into CASNIQGVNTEAFF.

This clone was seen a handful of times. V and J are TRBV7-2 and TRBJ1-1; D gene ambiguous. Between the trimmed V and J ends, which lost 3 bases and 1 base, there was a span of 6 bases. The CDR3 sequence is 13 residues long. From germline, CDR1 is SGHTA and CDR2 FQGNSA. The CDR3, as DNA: TGTGCCAGCAGCTTCTCCTGGAACACTGAAGCTTTCTTT. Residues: CASSFSWNTEAFF.

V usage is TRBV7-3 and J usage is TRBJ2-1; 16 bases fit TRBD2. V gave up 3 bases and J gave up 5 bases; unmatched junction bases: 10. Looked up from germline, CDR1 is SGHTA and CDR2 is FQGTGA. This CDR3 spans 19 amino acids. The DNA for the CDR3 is TGTGCCAGCAGCTTTAGCAGGGGACTAGCGGGAGGGCCTGACAATGAGCAGTTCTTC. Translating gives CASSFSRGLAGGPDNEQFF.

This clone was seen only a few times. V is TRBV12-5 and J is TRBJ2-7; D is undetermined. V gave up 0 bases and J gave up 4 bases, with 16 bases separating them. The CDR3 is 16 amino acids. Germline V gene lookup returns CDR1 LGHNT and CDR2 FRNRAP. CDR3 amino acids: CASGLVISGPDYEQYF. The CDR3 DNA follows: TGTGCTAGTGGTTTGGTCATTTCCGGACCAGATTACGAGCAGTACTTC.

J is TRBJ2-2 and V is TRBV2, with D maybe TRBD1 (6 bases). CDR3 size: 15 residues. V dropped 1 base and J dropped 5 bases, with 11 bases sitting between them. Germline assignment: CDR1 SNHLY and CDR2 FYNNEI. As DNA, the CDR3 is TGTGCCAGCAGTGAAGTGGGGGCAGCGACCGGGGAGCTGTTTTTT. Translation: CASSEVGAATGELFF.

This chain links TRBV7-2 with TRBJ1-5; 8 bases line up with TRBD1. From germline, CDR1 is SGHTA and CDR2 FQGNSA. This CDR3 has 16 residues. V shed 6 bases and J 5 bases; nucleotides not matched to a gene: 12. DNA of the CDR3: TGTGCCAGCAGTCAGGGGGCGGGGGCGAAGCATCAGCCCCAGCATTTT. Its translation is CASSQGAGAKHQPQHF.

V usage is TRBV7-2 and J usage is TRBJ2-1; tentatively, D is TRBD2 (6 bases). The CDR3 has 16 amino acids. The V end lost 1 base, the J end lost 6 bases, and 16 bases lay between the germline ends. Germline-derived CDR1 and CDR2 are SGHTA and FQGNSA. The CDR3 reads CASSLGRGPRGNEQFF. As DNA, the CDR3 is TGTGCCAGCAGCTTAGGGCGGGGTCCCCGGGGCAATGAGCAGTTCTTC.